The next 11 T cell receptor beta chains were all read from a single sample in a study of shared clonotypes between healthy human individuals. The naive CD8 fraction comprised CD45RO-negative cells positively selected for CCR7 and excluded terminally differentiated effector memory CD45RA+ cells. Sequencing was performed with immunoSEQ multiplex PCR; in TCRdb, only in-frame clones are kept and a portion is missing. The sample includes roughly 1,800,000 clones, less than 95% of them seen just once. Sequenced input: naive CD8+ T cells sorted from blood. The source of these receptors is a man aged 18 to 29 in good health.

This clone was recorded once. The chain links TRBV4-1 to TRBJ2-1, with 8 bases identical to TRBD2. Germline V lookup: CDR1 MGHRA, CDR2 YSYEKL. This CDR3 region has 16 residues. J lost 3 bases, V lost 0 bases, and 4 bases had no gene match. In nucleotides, the CDR3 is TGCGCCAGCAGCCAAGAGGGGAGCGGGGGCTACAATGAGCAGTTCTTC. This translates into CASSQEGSGGYNEQFF.

The chain joins TRBV4-3 to TRBJ2-3, with 7 bases identical to TRBD1. J gave up 0 bases and V 0 bases, and 3 bases lay outside the gene matches. The germline gives CDR1 LGHNA, CDR2 YSLEER. The CDR3 has 16 residues. The CDR3 reads CASSQETGISTDTQYF. The CDR3 region has the DNA TGCGCCAGCAGCCAAGAGACAGGGATTAGCACAGATACGCAGTATTTT.

The chain is built from TRBV6-5 and TRBJ1-3; TRBD1 is a possible D gene (5 bases). CDR3 size: 14 residues. Trimming stripped 5 bases from V and 1 base from J, with 9 bases between. Germline V gene data show CDR1 as MNHEY and CDR2 as SVGAGI. The DNA of the CDR3 is TGTGCCAGCAGTGAGGGACTTTCTGGAAACACCATATATTTT. Its translation is CASSEGLSGNTIYF.

This clone was observed once. The V gene is TRBV4-1, the J gene TRBJ2-5; TRBD1 aligns across 11 bases. The trim removed 4 bases at V and 2 bases at J, leaving 9 bases unmatched. Germline CDR1 reads MGHRA; CDR2 reads YSYEKL. This CDR3 has 17 residues. The DNA of the CDR3 is TGCGCCAGCAGCCCAGAATGGGACAGGGGGTATCAAGAGACCCAGTACTTC. Encoded protein: CASSPEWDRGYQETQYF.

This clone has only a few counts. Distinct nucleotide sequences in the sample also encode this CDR3. V gene TRBV7-9 combines with J gene TRBJ1-5, with D perhaps TRBD1 (6 bases). The CDR3 length is 14 residues. Per germline, CDR1 SEHNR and CDR2 FQNEAQ (reference sequence). V was pared by 1 base and J by 4 bases, with 8 bases between. In DNA form, the CDR3 reads TGTGCCAGCAGCTTAGGCCAGGGGAATCAGCCCCAGCATTTT. This sequence encodes CASSLGQGNQPQHF.

Points on this clone: Other nucleotide sequences from this sample produce the same CDR3. The chain carries TRBV5-6 and TRBJ2-1; possibly TRBD2 for D (6 bases). Germline loops: CDR1 SGHDT, CDR2 YYEEEE. The CDR3 sequence is 13 residues long. V was cut by 3 bases and J by 5 bases, with 9 bases left in between. Here the CDR3 DNA reads TGTGCCAGCAGCTGGGGACTCAACAATGAGCAGTTCTTC. It encodes CASSWGLNNEQFF.

The V call is TRBV28, the J call TRBJ2-1; TRBD2 aligns across 14 bases. The CDR3 is 19 amino acids. Germline-derived CDR1 and CDR2 are MDHEN and SYDVKM. V shed 5 bases and J 0 bases; nucleotides not matched to a gene: 9. The CDR3 sequence: CASSTAGLAGVLSYNEQFF. Written as DNA, the CDR3 is TGTGCCAGCAGTACCGCGGGACTAGCGGGGGTCCTCTCCTACAATGAGCAGTTCTTC.

The DNA for the CDR3 is TGCAGCGTTGAATTGAATCAGACCCCCCGACAGGATGGTGAGCAGTTCTTC. This encodes CSVELNQTPRQDGEQFF. The chain has TRBV29-1 and TRBJ2-1; D possibly corresponds to TRBD1 (6 bases). The CDR3 is 17 amino acids. Germline CDR1 reads SQVTM; CDR2 reads ANQGSEA. Between the trimmed V and J ends, which lost 2 bases and 9 bases, there was a span of 26 bases.

The chain employs TRBV9 and TRBJ1-2; the D is unclear. The CDR3 runs to 12 residues. The germline CDR1 and CDR2 sequences are SGDLS and YYNGEE. Trimming removed 5 bases from V and 8 bases from J, with 13 bases in between. Here the CDR3 reads CASSADSLGYTF. The CDR3 DNA is TGTGCCAGCAGTGCGGATTCCTTGGGCTACACCTTC.

CDR3 coding DNA: TGTGCCAGCAGCTTAGCTGGGACAGGGGTCGAGCAGTACTTC. Protein product: CASSLAGTGVEQYF. The V gene is TRBV7-9, the J gene TRBJ2-7; TRBD1 matches 10 bases. CDR3 length: 14 residues. Unmatched junction bases numbered 2, after V lost 0 bases and J lost 6 bases. Per the germline V gene, CDR1 is SEHNR and CDR2 is FQNEAQ (reference sequence). The full variable domain, its missing parts supplied by reference TRBV7-9 and TRBJ2-7, is DTGVSQNPRHKITKRGQNVTFRCDPISEHNRLYWYRQTLGQGPEFLTYFQNEAQLEKSRLLSDRFSAERPKGSFSTLEIQRTEQGDSAMYLCASSLAGTGVEQYFGPGTRLTVT.

For the CDR3, the DNA is TGTGCCAGCAGCCCGGGGGGCCGGGACTTTTGGCGCAATGAGCAGTTCTTC. Its translation is CASSPGGRDFWRNEQFF. V usage is TRBV7-2 and J usage is TRBJ2-1; D perhaps matches TRBD2 (7 bases). CDR3 length equals 17 residues. Germline V gives CDR1 SGHTA, CDR2 FQGNSA. The ends were cut back, 5 bases at V and 6 bases at J, with 23 bases in the middle.